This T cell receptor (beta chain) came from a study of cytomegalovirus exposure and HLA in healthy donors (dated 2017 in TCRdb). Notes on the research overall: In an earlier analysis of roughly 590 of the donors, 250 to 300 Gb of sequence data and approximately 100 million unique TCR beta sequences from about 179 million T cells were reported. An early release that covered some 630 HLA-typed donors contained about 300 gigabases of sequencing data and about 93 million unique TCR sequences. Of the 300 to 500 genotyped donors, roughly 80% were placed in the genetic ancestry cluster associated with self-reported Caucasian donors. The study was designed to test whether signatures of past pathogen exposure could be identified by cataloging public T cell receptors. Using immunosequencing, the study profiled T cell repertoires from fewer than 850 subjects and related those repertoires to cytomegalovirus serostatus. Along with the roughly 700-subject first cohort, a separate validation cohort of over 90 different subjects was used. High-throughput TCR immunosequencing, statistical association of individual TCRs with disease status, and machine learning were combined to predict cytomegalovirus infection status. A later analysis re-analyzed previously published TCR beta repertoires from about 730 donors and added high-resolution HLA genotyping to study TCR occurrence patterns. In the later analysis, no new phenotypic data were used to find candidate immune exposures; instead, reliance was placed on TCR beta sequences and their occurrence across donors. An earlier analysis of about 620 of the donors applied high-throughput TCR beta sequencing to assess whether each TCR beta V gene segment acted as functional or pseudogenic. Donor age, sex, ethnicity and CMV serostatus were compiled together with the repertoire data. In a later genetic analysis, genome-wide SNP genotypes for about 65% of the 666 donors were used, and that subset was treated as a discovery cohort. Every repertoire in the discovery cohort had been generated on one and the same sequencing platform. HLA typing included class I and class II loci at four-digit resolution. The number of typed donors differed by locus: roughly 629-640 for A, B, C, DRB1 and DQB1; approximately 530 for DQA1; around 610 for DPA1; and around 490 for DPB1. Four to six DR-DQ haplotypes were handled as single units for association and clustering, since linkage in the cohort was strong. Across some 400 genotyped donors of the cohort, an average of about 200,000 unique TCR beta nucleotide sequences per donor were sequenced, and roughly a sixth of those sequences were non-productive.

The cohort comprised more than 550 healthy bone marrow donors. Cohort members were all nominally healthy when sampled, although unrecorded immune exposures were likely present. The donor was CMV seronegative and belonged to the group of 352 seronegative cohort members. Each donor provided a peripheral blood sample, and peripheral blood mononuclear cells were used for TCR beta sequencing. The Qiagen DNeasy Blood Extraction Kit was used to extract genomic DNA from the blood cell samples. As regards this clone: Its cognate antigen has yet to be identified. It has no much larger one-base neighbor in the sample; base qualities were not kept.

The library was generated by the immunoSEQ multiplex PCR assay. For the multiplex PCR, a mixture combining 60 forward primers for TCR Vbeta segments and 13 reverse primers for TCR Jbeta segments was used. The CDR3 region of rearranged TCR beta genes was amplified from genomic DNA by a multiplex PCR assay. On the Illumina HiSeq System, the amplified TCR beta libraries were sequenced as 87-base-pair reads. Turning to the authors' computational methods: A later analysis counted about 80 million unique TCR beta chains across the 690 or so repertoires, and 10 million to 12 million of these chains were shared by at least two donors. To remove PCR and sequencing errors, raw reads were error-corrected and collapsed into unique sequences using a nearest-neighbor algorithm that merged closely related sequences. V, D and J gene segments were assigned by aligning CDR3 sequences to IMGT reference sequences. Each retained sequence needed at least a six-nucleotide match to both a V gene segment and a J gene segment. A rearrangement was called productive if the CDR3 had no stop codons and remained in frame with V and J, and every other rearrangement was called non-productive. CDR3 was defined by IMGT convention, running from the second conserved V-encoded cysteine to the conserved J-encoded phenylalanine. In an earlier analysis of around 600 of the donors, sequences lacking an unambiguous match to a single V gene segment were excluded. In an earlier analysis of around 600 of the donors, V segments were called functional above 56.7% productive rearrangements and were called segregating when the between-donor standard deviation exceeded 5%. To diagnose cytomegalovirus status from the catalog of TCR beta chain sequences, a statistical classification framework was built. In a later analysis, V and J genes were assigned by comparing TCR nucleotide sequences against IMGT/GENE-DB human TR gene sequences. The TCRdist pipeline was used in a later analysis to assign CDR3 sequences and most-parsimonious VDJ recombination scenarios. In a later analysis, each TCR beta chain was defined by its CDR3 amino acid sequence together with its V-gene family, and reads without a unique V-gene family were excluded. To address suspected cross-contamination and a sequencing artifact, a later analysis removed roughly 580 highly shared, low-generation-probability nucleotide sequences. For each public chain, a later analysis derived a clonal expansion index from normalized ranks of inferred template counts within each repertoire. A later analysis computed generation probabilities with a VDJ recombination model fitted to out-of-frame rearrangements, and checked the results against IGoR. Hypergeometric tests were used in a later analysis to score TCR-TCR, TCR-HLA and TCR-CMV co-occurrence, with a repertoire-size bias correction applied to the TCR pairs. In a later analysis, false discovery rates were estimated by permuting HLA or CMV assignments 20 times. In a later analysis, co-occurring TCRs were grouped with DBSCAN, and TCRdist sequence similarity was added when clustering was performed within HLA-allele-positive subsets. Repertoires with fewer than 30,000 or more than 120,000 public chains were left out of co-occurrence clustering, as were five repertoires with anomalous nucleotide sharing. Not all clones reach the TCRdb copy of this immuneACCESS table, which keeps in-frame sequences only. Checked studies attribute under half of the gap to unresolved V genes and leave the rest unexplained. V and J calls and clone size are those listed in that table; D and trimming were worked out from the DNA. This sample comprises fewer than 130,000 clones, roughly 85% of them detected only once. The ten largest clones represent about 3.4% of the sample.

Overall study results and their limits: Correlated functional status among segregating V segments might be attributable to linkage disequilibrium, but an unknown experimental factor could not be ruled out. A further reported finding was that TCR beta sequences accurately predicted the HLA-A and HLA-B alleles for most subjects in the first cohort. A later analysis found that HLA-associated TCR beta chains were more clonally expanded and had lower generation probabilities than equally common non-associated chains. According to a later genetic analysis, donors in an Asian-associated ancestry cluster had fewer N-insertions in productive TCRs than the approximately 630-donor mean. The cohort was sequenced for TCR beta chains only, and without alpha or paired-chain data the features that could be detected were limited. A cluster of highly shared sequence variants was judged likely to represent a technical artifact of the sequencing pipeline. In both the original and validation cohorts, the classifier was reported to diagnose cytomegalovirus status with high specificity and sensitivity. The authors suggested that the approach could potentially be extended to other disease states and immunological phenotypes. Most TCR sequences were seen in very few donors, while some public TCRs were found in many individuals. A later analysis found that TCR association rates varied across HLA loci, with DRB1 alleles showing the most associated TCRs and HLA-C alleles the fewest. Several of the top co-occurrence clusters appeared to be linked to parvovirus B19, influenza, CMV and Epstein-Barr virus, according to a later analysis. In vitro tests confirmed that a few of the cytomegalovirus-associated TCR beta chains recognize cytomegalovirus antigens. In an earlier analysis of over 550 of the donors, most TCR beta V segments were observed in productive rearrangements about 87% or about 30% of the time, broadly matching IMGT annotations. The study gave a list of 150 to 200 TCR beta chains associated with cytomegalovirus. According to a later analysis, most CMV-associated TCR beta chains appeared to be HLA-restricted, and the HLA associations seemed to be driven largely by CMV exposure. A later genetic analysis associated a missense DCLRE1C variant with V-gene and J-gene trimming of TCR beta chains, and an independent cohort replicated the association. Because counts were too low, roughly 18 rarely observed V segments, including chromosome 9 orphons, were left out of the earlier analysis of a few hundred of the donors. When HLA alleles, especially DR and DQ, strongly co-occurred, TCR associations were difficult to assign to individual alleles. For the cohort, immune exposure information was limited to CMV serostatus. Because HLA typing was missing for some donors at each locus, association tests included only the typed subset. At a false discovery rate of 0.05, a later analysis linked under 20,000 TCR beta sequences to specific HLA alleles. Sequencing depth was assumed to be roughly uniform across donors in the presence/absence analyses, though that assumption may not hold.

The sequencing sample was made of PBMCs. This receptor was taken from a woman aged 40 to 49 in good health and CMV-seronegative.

The bases are TGTGCCAGCAGTTTATCAATCGAACGGTCAAACTCTGGAAACACCATATATTTT. This encodes CASSLSIERSNSGNTIYF. Recombination linked TRBV28 to TRBJ1-3, with no confidently assigned D gene. The CDR3, from cysteine to phenylalanine, totals 18 residues. Only CDR3 DNA remains: 54 bases, in frame from the first base. The germline V gene gives CDR1 as MDHEN and CDR2 as SYDVKM. The V end loses 1 base and the J end loses 0 bases, and a stretch of 16 bases separates them. Joined to the reference TRBV28 and TRBJ1-3 proteins, this CDR3 gives the full variable domain: DVKVTQSSRYLVKRTGEKVFLECVQDMDHENMFWYRQDPGLGLRLIYFSYDVKMKEKGDIPEGYSVSREKKERFSLILESASTNQTSMYLCASSLSIERSNSGNTIYFGEGSWLTVV.